This is a list of T cell receptor beta chains from one sample in a study of blood T cell repertoires in COVID-19. TCRdb keeps only in-frame clones here, not all; method: immunoSEQ multiplex PCR. The sample comprises 350,000 to 450,000 clones, around 92% of which are singletons, and around 1.2% rests with the top ten. The sample taken for sequencing was peripheral blood. All receptors derive from a man in his forties with acute or convalescent COVID-19. Both conserved end residues are part of each CDR3. Each record gives: J gene, clone size, D gene, V gene, CDR3 protein, CDR3 DNA. A D gene is named only where the DNA matches it firmly. Clone size is given for some rows only: seen once, a few or many times, or a class if the clone is expanded.

TRBJ1-4 | once | TRBD1 | TRBV27 | CASSSQGATNEKLFF | TGTGCCAGCAGTTCACAGGGGGCAACTAATGAAAAACTGTTTTTT
TRBJ2-7 | - | - | TRBV30 | CAWSWLQGPYEQYF | TGTGCCTGGAGTTGGCTCCAGGGCCCCTACGAGCAGTACTTC
TRBJ1-2 | - | - | TRBV12-3/TRBV12-4 | CASSLRAFDGYTF | TGTGCCAGCAGCCTGCGGGCTTTTGATGGCTACACCTTC
TRBJ2-2 | - | - | TRBV9 | CASSVGGGSAGELFF | TGTGCCAGCAGCGTAGGAGGAGGGTCGGCCGGGGAGCTGTTTTTT
TRBJ2-2 | - | - | TRBV6-4 | CASSDREDTGELFF | TGTGCCAGCAGTGACAGGGAGGACACCGGGGAGCTGTTTTTT
TRBJ2-7 | - | - | TRBV10-3 | CAISETSFPGSTYEQYF | TGTGCCATCAGTGAGACTAGCTTCCCAGGGAGCACCTACGAGCAGTACTTC
TRBJ2-1 | - | TRBD2 | TRBV4-2 | CASSPTAAGYSYNEQFF | TGTGCCAGCAGCCCAACCGCAGCGGGGTACTCCTACAATGAGCAGTTCTTC
TRBJ2-1 | few | TRBD1 | TRBV4-1 | CASSFPGQAYYNEQFF | TGCGCCAGCAGCTTCCCGGGACAGGCTTACTACAATGAGCAGTTCTTC
TRBJ1-5 | - | TRBD1 | TRBV6-2/TRBV6-3 | CASSYGFRTGDPNQPQHF | TGTGCCAGCAGTTACGGGTTTAGGACAGGGGATCCCAATCAGCCCCAGCATTTT
TRBJ2-7 | once | TRBD2 | TRBV18 | CASSPARTSGSWYEQYF | TGTGCCAGCTCACCTGCACGGACTAGCGGGAGTTGGTACGAGCAGTACTTC
TRBJ1-6 | - | TRBD1 | TRBV28 | CASGDRVHNSPLHF | TGTGCCAGCGGCGACAGGGTCCATAATTCACCCCTCCACTTT
TRBJ2-6 | - | - | TRBV5-6 | CASSLVAGGSGANVLTF | TGTGCCAGCAGCTTGGTGGCTGGAGGGAGCGGGGCCAACGTCCTGACTTTC
TRBJ1-2 | once | - | TRBV2 | CASSEAVEDGYTF | TGTGCCAGCAGTGAAGCGGTAGAGGATGGCTACACCTTC
TRBJ2-3 | few | - | TRBV25-1 | CASSEYCGGPDTQYF | TGTGCCAGCAGTGAATATTGCGGGGGCCCAGATACGCAGTATTTT
TRBJ1-1 | - | TRBD1 | TRBV6-5 | CASNRGPNTEAFF | TGTGCCAGCAACAGGGGCCCCAACACTGAAGCTTTCTTT
TRBJ2-1 | - | TRBD2 | TRBV7-2 | CASSLTRTSGNRFF | TGTGCCAGCAGCTTAACTCGGACTAGCGGGAATCGGTTCTTC
TRBJ2-1 | - | - | TRBV4-1 | CASSHAGYNEQFF | TGCGCCAGCAGCCATGCGGGGTACAATGAGCAGTTCTTC
TRBJ2-7 | - | TRBD1 | TRBV6-5 | CASSYGTGVSYEQYF | TGTGCCAGCAGCTATGGGACAGGGGTTAGTTACGAGCAGTACTTC
TRBJ1-1 | - | TRBD1 | TRBV7-2 | CASSYNRGGFTEAFF | TGTGCCAGCAGCTACAACAGGGGGGGCTTCACTGAAGCTTTCTTT